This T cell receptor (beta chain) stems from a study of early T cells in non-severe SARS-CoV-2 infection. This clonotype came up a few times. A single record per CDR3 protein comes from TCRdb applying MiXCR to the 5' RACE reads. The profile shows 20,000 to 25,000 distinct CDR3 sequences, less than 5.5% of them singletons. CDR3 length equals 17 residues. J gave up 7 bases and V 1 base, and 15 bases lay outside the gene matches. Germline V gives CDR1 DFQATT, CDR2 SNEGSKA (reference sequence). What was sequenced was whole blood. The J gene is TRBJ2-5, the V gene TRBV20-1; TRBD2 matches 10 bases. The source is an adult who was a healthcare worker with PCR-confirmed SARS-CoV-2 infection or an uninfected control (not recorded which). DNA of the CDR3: TGCAGTGCTAGAGTAGACGGGCCAGCGGGGGGGCCGTGGACCCAGTACTTC. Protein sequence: CSARVDGPAGGPWTQYF.